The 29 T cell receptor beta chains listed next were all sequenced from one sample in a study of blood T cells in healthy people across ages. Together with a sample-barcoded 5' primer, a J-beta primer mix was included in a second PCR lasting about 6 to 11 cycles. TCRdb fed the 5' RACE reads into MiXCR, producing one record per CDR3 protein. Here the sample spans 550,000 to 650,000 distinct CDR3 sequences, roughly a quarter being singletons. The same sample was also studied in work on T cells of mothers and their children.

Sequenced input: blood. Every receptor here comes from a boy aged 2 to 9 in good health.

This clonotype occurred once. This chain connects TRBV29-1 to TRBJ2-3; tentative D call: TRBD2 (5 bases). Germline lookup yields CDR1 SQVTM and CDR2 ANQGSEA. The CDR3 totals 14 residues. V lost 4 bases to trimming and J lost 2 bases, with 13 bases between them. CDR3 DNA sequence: TGCAGCGTTGGGCCCGGGATACACACAGATACGCAGTATTTT. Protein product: CSVGPGIHTDTQYF.

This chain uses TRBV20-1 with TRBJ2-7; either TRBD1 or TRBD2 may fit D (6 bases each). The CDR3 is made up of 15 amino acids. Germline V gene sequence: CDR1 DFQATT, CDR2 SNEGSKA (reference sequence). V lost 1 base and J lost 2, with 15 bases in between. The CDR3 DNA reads TGCAGTGCTAGAGGGACCGGGGGCAATCCCTACGAGCAGTACTTC. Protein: CSARGTGGNPYEQYF.

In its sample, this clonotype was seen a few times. The CDR3 is CAWSVGIEQYF. The CDR3 coding sequence is TGTGCCTGGAGTGTTGGAATCGAGCAGTACTTC. The chain links TRBV30 to TRBJ2-7; D unclear. The CDR3 totals 11 residues. The V and J ends lost 0 bases and 6 bases respectively, with 6 bases between them. Germline V gene data show CDR1 as GTSNPN and CDR2 as SVGIG (reference sequence).

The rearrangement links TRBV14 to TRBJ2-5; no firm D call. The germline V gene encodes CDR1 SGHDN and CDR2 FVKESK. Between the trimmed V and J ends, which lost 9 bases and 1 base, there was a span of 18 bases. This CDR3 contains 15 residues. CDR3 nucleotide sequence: TGTGCCAGTAGCACCGTCTTGGGCTCCCAAGAGACCCAGTACTTC. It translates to CASSTVLGSQETQYF.

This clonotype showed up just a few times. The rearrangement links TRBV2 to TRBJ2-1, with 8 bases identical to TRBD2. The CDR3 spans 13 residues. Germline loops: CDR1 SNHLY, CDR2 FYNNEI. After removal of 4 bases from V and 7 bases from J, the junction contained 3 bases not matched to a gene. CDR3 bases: TGTGCCAGCAGTGGCGGGAGGACTAATGAGCAGTTCTTC. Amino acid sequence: CASSGGRTNEQFF.

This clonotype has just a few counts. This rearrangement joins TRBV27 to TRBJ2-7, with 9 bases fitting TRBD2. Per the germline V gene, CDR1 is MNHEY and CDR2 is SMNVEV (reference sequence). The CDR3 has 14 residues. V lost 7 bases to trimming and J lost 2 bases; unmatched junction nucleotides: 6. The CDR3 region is CASNSGSPPYEQYF. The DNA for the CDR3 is TGTGCCAGCAATAGCGGGAGCCCTCCCTACGAGCAGTACTTC.

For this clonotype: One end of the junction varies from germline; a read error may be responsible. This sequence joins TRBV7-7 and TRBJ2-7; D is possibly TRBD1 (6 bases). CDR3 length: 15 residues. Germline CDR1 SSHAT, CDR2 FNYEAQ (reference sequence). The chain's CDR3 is CASSSGQGPSYEQYF. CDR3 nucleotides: TGTGCTAGCAGCTCCGGGCAGGGGCCTTCCTACGAGCAGTACTTC.

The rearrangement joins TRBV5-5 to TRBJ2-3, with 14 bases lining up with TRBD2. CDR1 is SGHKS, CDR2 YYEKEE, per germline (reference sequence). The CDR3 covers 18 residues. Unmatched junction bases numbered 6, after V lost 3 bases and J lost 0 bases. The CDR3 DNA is TGTGCCAGCAGCTACGGGACTAGCGGGGGCCGTAGCACAGATACGCAGTATTTT. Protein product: CASSYGTSGGRSTDTQYF.

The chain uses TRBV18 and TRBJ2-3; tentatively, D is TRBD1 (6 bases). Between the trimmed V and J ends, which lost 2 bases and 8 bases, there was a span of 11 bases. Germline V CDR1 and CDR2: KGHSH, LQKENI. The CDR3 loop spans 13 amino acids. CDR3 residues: CASSPTGSGTQYF. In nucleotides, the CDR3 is TGTGCCAGCTCACCAACAGGGTCTGGTACGCAGTATTTT.

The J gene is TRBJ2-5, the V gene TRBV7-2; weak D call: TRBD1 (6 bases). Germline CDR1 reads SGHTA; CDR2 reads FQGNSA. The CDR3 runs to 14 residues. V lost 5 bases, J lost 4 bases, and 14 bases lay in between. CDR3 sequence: CASSPGTIAETQYF. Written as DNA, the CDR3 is TGTGCCAGCAGCCCCGGGACAATCGCAGAGACCCAGTACTTC. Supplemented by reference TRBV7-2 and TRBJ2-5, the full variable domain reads GAGVSQSPSNKVTEKGKDVELRCDPISGHTALYWYRQSLGQGLEFLIYFQGNSAPDKSGLPSDRFSAERTGGSVSTLTIQRTQQEDSAVYLCASSPGTIAETQYFGPGTRLLVL.

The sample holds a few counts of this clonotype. CDR3 amino acids: CASSYQYTEAFF. The CDR3 nucleotides read TGTGCCAGCAGTTACCAGTACACTGAAGCTTTCTTT. The gene calls are TRBV6-2 or TRBV6-3 and TRBJ1-1; D ambiguous. In germline, CDR1 is MNHEY, CDR2 SVGEGT. Trimming took 2 bases from V and 3 from J, leaving 4 bases between them. The CDR3 loop spans 12 amino acids.

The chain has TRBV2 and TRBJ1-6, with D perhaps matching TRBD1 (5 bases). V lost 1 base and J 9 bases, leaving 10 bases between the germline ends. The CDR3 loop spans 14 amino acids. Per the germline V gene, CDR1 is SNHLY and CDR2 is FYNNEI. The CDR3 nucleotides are TGTGCCAGCAGTGAAGGTGGGGCCGTTTCACCCCTCCACTTT. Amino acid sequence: CASSEGGAVSPLHF.

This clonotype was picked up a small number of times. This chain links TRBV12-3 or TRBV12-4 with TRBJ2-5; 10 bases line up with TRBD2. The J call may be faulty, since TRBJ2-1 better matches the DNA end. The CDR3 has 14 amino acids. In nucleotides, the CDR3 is TGTGCCAGCAGCCCCTCTAGCGGGGGCGATGAGCAGTTCTTC. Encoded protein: CASSPSSGGDEQFF.

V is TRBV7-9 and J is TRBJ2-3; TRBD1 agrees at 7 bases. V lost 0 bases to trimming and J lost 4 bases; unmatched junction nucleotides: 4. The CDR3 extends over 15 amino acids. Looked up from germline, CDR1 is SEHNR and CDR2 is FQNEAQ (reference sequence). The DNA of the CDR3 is TGTGCCAGCAGCTTAGCGTCAGGGGGTGCAGATACGCAGTATTTT. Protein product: CASSLASGGADTQYF.

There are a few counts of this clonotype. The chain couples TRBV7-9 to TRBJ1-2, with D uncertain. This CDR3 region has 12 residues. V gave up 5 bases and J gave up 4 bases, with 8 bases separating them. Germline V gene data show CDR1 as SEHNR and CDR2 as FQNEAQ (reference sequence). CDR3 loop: CASSPHSYGYTF. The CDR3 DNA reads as TGTGCCAGCAGCCCCCACAGCTATGGCTACACCTTC.

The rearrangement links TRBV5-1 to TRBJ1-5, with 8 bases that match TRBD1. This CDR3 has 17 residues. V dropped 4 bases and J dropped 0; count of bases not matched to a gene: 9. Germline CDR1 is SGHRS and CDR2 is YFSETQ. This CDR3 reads CASSPGTGPYSNQPQHF. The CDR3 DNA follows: TGCGCCAGCAGCCCTGGGACAGGACCATATAGCAATCAGCCCCAGCATTTT.

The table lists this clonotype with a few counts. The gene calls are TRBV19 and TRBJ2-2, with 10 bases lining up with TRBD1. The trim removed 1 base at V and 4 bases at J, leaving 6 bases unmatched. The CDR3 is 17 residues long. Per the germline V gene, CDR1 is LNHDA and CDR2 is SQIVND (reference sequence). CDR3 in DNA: TGTGCCAGTAGTATAGGGCGTGGACAGGGGGGCACCGGGGAGCTGTTTTTT. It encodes CASSIGRGQGGTGELFF.

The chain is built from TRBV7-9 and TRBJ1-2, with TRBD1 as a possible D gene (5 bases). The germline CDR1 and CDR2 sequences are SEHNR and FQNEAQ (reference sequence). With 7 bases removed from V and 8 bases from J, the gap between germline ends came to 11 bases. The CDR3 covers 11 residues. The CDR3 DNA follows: TGTGCCAGCATCTCTGGGGGAGGCTACACCTTC. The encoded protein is CASISGGGYTF.

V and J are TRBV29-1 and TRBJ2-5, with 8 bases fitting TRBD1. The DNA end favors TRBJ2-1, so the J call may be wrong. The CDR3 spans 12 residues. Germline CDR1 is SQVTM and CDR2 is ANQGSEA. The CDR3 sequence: CSFDRGGNEQFF. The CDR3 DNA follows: TGCAGCTTCGACAGGGGAGGTAATGAGCAGTTCTTC.

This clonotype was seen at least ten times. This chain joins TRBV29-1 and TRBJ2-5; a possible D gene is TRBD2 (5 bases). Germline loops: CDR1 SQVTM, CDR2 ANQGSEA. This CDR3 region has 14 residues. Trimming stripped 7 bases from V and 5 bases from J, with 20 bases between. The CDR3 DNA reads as TGCAGCGCCGTCCCGCAGCGGCCCACGGAGACCCAGTACTTC. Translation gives CSAVPQRPTETQYF.

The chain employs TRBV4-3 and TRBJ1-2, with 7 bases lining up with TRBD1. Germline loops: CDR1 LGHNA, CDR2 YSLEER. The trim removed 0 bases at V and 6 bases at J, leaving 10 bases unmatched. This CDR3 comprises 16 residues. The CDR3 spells CASSQDPTGMLDGYTF. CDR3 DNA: TGCGCCAGCAGCCAAGATCCGACAGGGATGTTGGATGGCTACACCTTC.

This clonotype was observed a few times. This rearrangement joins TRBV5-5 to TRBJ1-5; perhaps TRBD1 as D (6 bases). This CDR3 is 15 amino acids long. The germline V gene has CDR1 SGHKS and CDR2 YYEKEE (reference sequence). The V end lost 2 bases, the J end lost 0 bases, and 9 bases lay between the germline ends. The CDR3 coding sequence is TGTGCCAGCAGCTTTACAGGGTATAGCAATCAGCCCCAGCATTTT. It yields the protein CASSFTGYSNQPQHF.

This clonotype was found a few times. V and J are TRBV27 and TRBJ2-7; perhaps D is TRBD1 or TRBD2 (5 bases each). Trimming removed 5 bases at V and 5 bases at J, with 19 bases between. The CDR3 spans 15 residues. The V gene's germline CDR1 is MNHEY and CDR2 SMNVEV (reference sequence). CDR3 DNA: TGTGCCAGCAGTAATACGGGGCCGCCTTCTCACGAGCAGTACTTC. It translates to CASSNTGPPSHEQYF.

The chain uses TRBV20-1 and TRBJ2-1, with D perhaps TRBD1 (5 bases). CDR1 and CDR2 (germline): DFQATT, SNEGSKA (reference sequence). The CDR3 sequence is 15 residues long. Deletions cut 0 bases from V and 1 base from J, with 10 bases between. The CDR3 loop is CSARDLDSSYNEQFF. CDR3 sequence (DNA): TGCAGTGCTAGAGATCTCGACAGTTCCTACAATGAGCAGTTCTTC.

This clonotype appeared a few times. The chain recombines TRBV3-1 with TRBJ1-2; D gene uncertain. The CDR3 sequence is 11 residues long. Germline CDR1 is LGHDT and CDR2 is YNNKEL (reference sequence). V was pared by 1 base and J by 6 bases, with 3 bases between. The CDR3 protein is CASSQGHGYTF. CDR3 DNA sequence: TGTGCCAGCAGCCAAGGACATGGCTACACCTTC.

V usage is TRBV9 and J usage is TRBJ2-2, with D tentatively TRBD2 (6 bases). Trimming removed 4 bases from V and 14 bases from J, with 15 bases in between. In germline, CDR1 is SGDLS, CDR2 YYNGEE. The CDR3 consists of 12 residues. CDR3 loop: CASSPGTLQLFF. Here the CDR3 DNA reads TGTGCCAGCAGCCCGGGGACTCTTCAACTGTTTTTT.

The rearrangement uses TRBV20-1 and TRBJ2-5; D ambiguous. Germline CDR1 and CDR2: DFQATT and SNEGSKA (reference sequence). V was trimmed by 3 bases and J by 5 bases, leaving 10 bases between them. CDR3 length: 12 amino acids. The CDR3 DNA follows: TGCAGTGCTAGTCCAGTTGTGGAGACCCAGTACTTC. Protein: CSASPVVETQYF.

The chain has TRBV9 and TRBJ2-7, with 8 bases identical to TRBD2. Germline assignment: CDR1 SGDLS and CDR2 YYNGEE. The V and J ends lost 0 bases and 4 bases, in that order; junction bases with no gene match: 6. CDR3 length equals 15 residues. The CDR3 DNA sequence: TGTGCCAGCAGCGTAGGCGAACTAGCGGTTTACGAGCAGTACTTC. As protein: CASSVGELAVYEQYF.

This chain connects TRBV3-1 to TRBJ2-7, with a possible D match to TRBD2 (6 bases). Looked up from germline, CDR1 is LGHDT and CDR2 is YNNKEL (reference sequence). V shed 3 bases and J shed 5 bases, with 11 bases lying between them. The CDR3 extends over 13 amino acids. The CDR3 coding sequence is TGTGCCAGCAGCCACCGGGGCGGGAACGAGCAGTACTTC. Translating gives CASSHRGGNEQYF.